This T cell receptor beta chain was identified during a study of T cells in Graves' hyperthyroidism and ophthalmopathy. Clinicians diagnosed patients from clinical symptoms, serum thyroxine and TRAb, thyroid ultrasound and orbital computed tomography. Deletions cut 3 bases from V and 2 bases from J, with 11 bases between. The CDR3 extends over 15 amino acids. Germline V gives CDR1 SGDLS, CDR2 YYNGEE. Amplified TCR beta CDR3 regions derived from RNA transcripts. HTBI primers drove first-round RT-PCR of the TCR CDR3. Using its own MiXCR run on the multiplex PCR reads, TCRdb lists one record per CDR3 protein. This table has under 400,000 distinct CDR3 sequences, around 15% appearing once. Broader study findings: Most thyroid clonotypes that were expanded above 0.001 also turned up in blood.

As concerns this clonotype: The target antigen is unknown.

This clonotype originated in a woman aged 60-75 years with Graves' ophthalmopathy. This chain links TRBV9 with TRBJ1-4; D uncertain. The material sequenced was blood. The CDR3 here is CASSGRGSTNEKLFF. CDR3 DNA: TGTGCCAGCAGCGGACGGGGTTCGACTAATGAAAAACTGTTTTTT.